This T cell receptor (beta chain) was recorded in a study of T cell responses to AZD1222 COVID-19 vaccine. Note on this clone: As yet, its antigen is unknown.

Notes on the study in general: Two AZD1222 administrations were followed by greater Spike-specific TCR breadth and depth.

Sequenced by immunoSEQ multiplex PCR; TCRdb stores in-frame clones only, minus some. The sample records about 85,000 clones, less than 95% being singletons. The CDR3 spans 12 residues. V shed 8 bases, J shed 6 bases, and the junction held 10 bases outside the gene matches. CDR1 GTSNPN and CDR2 SVGIG come from the germline V gene (reference sequence). Pooled samples include second doses given at about 4 or 12 weeks. Sequencing was performed on peripheral blood, taken 28 days after the second AZD1222 dose. V is TRBV30 and J is TRBJ2-7; 7 bases align to TRBD1. The sequence derives from an adult who received the AZD1222 COVID-19 vaccine. The CDR3 spells CAREQGSGEQYF. CDR3 DNA: TGTGCCCGTGAACAGGGGAGCGGCGAGCAGTACTTC.